A selection of T cell receptor beta chains follows, all from one sample in a study of blood T cells in healthy people across ages. TCRdb reanalysed the 5' RACE reads using MiXCR and keeps one entry per CDR3 protein. The repertoire holds 650,000 to 1,000,000 distinct CDR3 sequences, about 37% seen once, with 10% to 15% in the top ten. Sequencing was carried out using blood. These receptors were taken from a man younger than 35 in good health. Both conserved end residues are part of each CDR3. Rows may omit the clone size; those that give it use once, few, many or a size class.

abundance	v_gene	j_gene	CDR3aa
.	TRBV6-6	TRBJ2-1	CASSYTGGISYNEQFF
.	TRBV20-1	TRBJ2-6	CSARDRQGAGANVLTF
many	TRBV9	TRBJ2-1	CASSTTSGREQFF
few	TRBV9	TRBJ1-2	CASDRTENGYTF
.	TRBV30	TRBJ2-6	CAWSGGSSSGANVLTF
few	TRBV29-1	TRBJ2-3	CSVGEFDTQYF
few	TRBV12-3/TRBV12-4	TRBJ1-2	CASSAPPGYGYTF
few	TRBV30	TRBJ1-4	CAWSTRTGGRNEKLFF
few	TRBV7-2	TRBJ2-4	CASSPRGPVGNIQYF
few	TRBV10-3	TRBJ2-7	CAISDPTGTDYNEQYF
once	TRBV10-3	TRBJ2-5	CAISDTGQGGNEQYF
.	TRBV18	TRBJ1-4	CASSPTLQGTNEKLFF
.	TRBV7-2	TRBJ1-2	CASNPGPHYGYTF
.	TRBV6-5	TRBJ1-1	CASSVLQGGTEAFF
many	TRBV5-1	TRBJ2-5	CASSAGLAGVETQYF
few	TRBV4-2	TRBJ1-1	CASSLDRGKEAFF
.	TRBV9	TRBJ1-1	CASSVDGANTEAFF
few	TRBV20-1	TRBJ2-1	CSARVRDRALASYNEQFF
many	TRBV12-3/TRBV12-4	TRBJ1-1	CASSFPANTEAFF
many	TRBV7-2	TRBJ2-7	CASSLGDGVFYEQYF
many	TRBV20-1	TRBJ2-5	CSGVGDKSQQETQYF
.	TRBV14	TRBJ2-1	CASSQGRTSGLDEQFF
.	TRBV28	TRBJ1-2	CASSLSVGGYTF
.	TRBV6-5	TRBJ1-2	CASTKSGGADYDYTF
few	TRBV28	TRBJ2-1	CAIRTGPNEQFF
.	TRBV20-1	TRBJ2-1	CSARGVGWGDEQFF
few	TRBV29-1	TRBJ2-5	CSVRDRETQYF
.	TRBV4-2	TRBJ2-3	CASSHTRQERATLTETQYF
many	TRBV2	TRBJ1-5	CASSEAGYRTGNQPQHF
few	TRBV12-3/TRBV12-4	.	CASRDPRDNEQYF
many	TRBV5-1	TRBJ2-3	CASSTGQGADTQYF
few	TRBV3-1	TRBJ1-1	CASSHRGETEAFF
.	TRBV6-4	TRBJ2-3	CASSVSGSEADTQYF
.	TRBV10-3	TRBJ2-5	CAISDYRGPEETQYF
few	TRBV14	TRBJ1-2	CASSQDRGRRNYGYTF
.	TRBV4-2	TRBJ2-1	CASSQDGAGAHNYNEQFF
.	TRBV7-7	TRBJ1-1	CASSPMGMGAEAFF
.	TRBV13	TRBJ2-1	CASSPNWGSDNEQFF
few	TRBV10-3	TRBJ2-2	CAIERGEIEPGAGELFF
.	TRBV5-1	TRBJ2-7	CASSFVSGGPLYEQYF
.	TRBV9	TRBJ2-1	CASSVEPGTSGAWGNEQFF
.	TRBV4-3	TRBJ2-7	CASSQDRTPSYEQYF
few	TRBV4-1	TRBJ2-1	CASSQDGMGTSENEQFF
few	TRBV7-2	TRBJ1-1	CASSPGQGGDPEAFF
few	TRBV5-1	TRBJ1-6	CASSLPDLNNSPLHF
few	TRBV14	TRBJ2-5	CASRHSTGRGEETQYF
.	TRBV6-2/TRBV6-3	TRBJ1-4	CAIAGTGASEKLFF
.	TRBV24-1	TRBJ2-3	CATSPNTDTQYF
.	TRBV18	TRBJ1-1	CASSPARTAMAEAFF
many	TRBV5-5	TRBJ2-1	CASSLEASGSPAYNEQFF
few	TRBV5-1	TRBJ1-1	CASGSGTNTEAFF
.	TRBV5-1	TRBJ2-7	CASRSVTGVVSYEQYF
many	TRBV12-3/TRBV12-4	TRBJ2-7	CASSQGAHSGTYEQYF
.	TRBV18	TRBJ1-2	CASSHEGQGAHGYTF